The clone carrying this T cell receptor (beta chain) was recorded a few times. Antigen specificity is unknown. This record belongs to a study of T-cell reconstitution after alpha-beta-depleted transplantation in children. Overall study results and limits: Recipient T cells and thymic progenitors that survived were the source of the high TCRbeta diversity seen at day 60 in some patients. Roughly two months post-transplant, alpha-beta T cells reportedly originated from several hundred graft clones that had expanded.

The TCRbeta library was prepared with unique molecular identifiers. One entry per CDR3 protein results from TCRdb running MiXCR on the PCR reads. Of about 980,000 distinct CDR3 sequences in the sample, roughly 29% were seen once. Germline V gives CDR1 DFQATT, CDR2 SNEGSKA (reference sequence). This CDR3 spans 14 amino acids. Between the trimmed V and J ends, which lost 0 bases and 0 bases, there was a span of 9 bases. The receptor's source is a boy younger than two who had a stem cell transplant for SCID, so the T cells may come from the graft donor. This specimen was PBMCs, mostly from graft donor cells, taken 360 days after TCRalphabeta/CD19-depleted stem cell transplant. The rearrangement links TRBV20-1 to TRBJ2-7, with D possibly TRBD1 on 6 matching bases. The CDR3 bases are TGCAGTGCTAGAGATCACAGGGTCTCCTACGAGCAGTACTTC. Amino acid sequence: CSARDHRVSYEQYF.